One and the same sample provided the 7 T cell receptor beta chains below, sequenced in a study. TCRdb fed the RT-PCR reads into MiXCR, producing one record per CDR3 protein. The sample lists about 700,000 distinct CDR3 sequences, 12% to 15% occurring once. Sequenced sample: memory CD4+ T cells from blood. These receptors came from a female donor in good health, serving as a healthy control.

The sample holds a few counts of this clonotype. V gene TRBV20-1 combines with J gene TRBJ2-1, with D tentatively TRBD2 (6 bases). The V gene's germline CDR1 is DFQATT and CDR2 SNEGSKA (reference sequence). The CDR3 sequence is 14 residues long. V was trimmed by 6 bases and J by 0 bases, leaving 12 bases between them. The CDR3, as DNA: TGCAGTGCCTGGGGACTGAGCTCCTACAATGAGCAGTTCTTC. It translates to CSAWGLSSYNEQFF.

The V and J genes are TRBV24-1 and TRBJ1-5, with D tentatively TRBD1 (5 bases). The CDR3 contains 14 residues. The germline V gene encodes CDR1 KGHDR and CDR2 SFDVKD. The V and J ends lost 3 bases and 6 bases respectively, with 11 bases between them. In DNA, the CDR3 is TGTGCCACCAGTGATGGGGGGGGTGGTCAGCCCCAGCATTTT. Amino acids: CATSDGGGGQPQHF.

The sample holds a few counts of this clonotype. The rearrangement joins TRBV10-3 to TRBJ2-1; 12 bases map to TRBD1. CDR1 and CDR2 from the germline V gene are ENHRY and SYGVKD. Losses at the gene ends were 5 bases for V and 8 bases for J; bases not matched to a gene: 7. The CDR3 sequence is 15 residues long. The CDR3 sequence is CAISSSGTGGYEQFF. CDR3 sequence (DNA): TGTGCCATCAGTTCCTCCGGGACAGGGGGCTATGAGCAGTTCTTC.

This clonotype was counted only a few times. The V call is TRBV10-3, the J call TRBJ2-2; 8 nucleotides match TRBD2. The CDR3 has 16 residues. Trimming at V came to 7 bases and at J to 7 bases, leaving 14 bases not matched to a gene. Germline lookup yields CDR1 ENHRY and CDR2 SYGVKD. In nucleotides, the CDR3 is TGTGCCATCAAAACCGGGACTAGTCACCCAAACGGGGAGCTGTTTTTT. It translates to CAIKTGTSHPNGELFF.

The V and J genes are TRBV28 and TRBJ1-2; tentative D call: TRBD1 (6 bases). V was shortened by 8 bases and J by 4 bases, with 23 bases between the two germline ends. The CDR3 runs 16 residues. CDR1 is MDHEN and CDR2 is SYDVKM in the germline V gene. CDR3 nucleotide sequence: TGTGCCAGCGATGGAGACGGACAGCAAAAAGCCTATGGCTACACCTTC. It yields the protein CASDGDGQQKAYGYTF.

The rearrangement uses TRBV6-6 and TRBJ2-1, with TRBD2 matching over 8 bases. This CDR3 region has 14 residues. V lost 5 bases to trimming and J lost 6 bases; unmatched junction nucleotides: 6. Germline CDR1 and CDR2: MNHNY and SVGAGI (reference sequence). CDR3 sequence (DNA): TGTGCCAGCAGTCAGACTAGCGAAAGCAATGAGCAGTTCTTC. Amino acids: CASSQTSESNEQFF.

The sample holds a few counts of this clonotype. This chain links TRBV7-2 with TRBJ2-4; D gene unclear. The CDR3 sequence is 14 residues long. Germline CDR1 is SGHTA and CDR2 is FQGNSA. V lost 1 base, J lost 14 bases, and 18 bases lay in between. The CDR3 nucleotides read TGTGCCAGCAGCTTAGATTCGGACCGCGGCATCGAGTACTTC. Translating it yields CASSLDSDRGIEYF.